Below, 23 T cell receptor beta chains from the same sample are listed, as sequenced in a study of immune characterization of retroperitoneal liposarcoma. TCRdb passed the PCR reads through MiXCR, listing each CDR3 protein once. There are several thousand distinct CDR3 sequences in the sample; about 40% occur only once, and 10% lies in the top ten. The sample was tumor tissue. Receptors were obtained from a male donor with retroperitoneal liposarcoma.

The V and J genes are TRBV6-1 and TRBJ2-5; D may be TRBD2 (6 bases). The DNA matches TRBJ2-1 better at its end, which makes the J call doubtful. The germline V gene encodes CDR1 MNHNS and CDR2 SASEGT. The CDR3 contains 13 residues. The CDR3 reads CASGHGGTYEQFF. Written as DNA, the CDR3 is TGTGCCAGCGGGCACGGCGGGACCTATGAGCAGTTCTTC.

There are a few counts of this clonotype. The chain employs TRBV6-1 and TRBJ1-2; the D is unclear. V gave up 5 bases and J gave up 0 bases, with 13 bases separating them. Germline-derived CDR1 and CDR2 are MNHNS and SASEGT. This CDR3 region has 15 residues. CDR3 in amino acids: CASSLNVGANYGYTF. CDR3 sequence (DNA): TGTGCCAGCAGTCTAAACGTAGGAGCTAACTATGGCTACACCTTC.

This rearrangement joins TRBV6-1 to TRBJ2-1; 10 nucleotides line up with TRBD2. Germline CDR1 reads MNHNS; CDR2 reads SASEGT. V gave up 1 base and J gave up 7 bases; unmatched junction bases: 10. CDR3 size: 17 residues. Written as DNA, the CDR3 is TGTGCCAGCAGTGAAGTGCATAGCGGGGGGTCAGCTAATGAGCAGTTCTTC. Its translation: CASSEVHSGGSANEQFF.

V usage is TRBV6-1 and J usage is TRBJ2-2; 10 bases align to TRBD1. Trimming at V came to 5 bases and at J to 3 bases, leaving 6 bases not matched to a gene. Germline V gene sequence: CDR1 MNHNS, CDR2 SASEGT. The CDR3 covers 16 residues. CDR3 amino acids: CASSYQGQGYTGELFF. DNA of the CDR3: TGTGCCAGCAGTTATCAGGGACAGGGGTACACCGGGGAGCTGTTTTTT.

This chain uses TRBV7-2 with TRBJ2-1, with 7 bases matching TRBD1. The CDR3 is 16 residues long. Trimming removed 5 bases from V and 13 bases from J; junction bases left unmatched: 20. CDR1 SGHTA and CDR2 FQGNSA come from the germline V gene. The CDR3 nucleotides read TGTGCCAGCAGCCGAGGGCACAGGGGAAATGGAGACATTCAGTTCTTC. Translation: CASSRGHRGNGDIQFF.

This clonotype has only a few counts. The CDR3 here is CASSMGQGVGELFF. The CDR3 DNA reads as TGTGCCAGCAGTATGGGACAGGGAGTTGGGGAGCTGTTTTTT. J is TRBJ2-2 and V is TRBV12-3 or TRBV12-4; 9 bases line up with TRBD1. The CDR3 is 14 amino acids. V dropped 5 bases and J dropped 8; count of bases not matched to a gene: 6.

This clonotype was detected only a few times. The V and J genes are TRBV7-2 and TRBJ2-1, with D perhaps matching TRBD2 (7 bases). The DNA matches TRBJ2-7 better at its end, which makes the J call doubtful. Germline V gene lookup returns CDR1 SGHTA and CDR2 FQGNSA. The CDR3 contains 15 residues. The CDR3 DNA follows: TGTGCCAGCAGCTTACAATCCGGGGGGCTTTACGAGCAGTACTTC. As protein: CASSLQSGGLYEQYF.

The chain uses TRBV6-1 and TRBJ2-7; 9 nucleotides line up with TRBD2. Germline CDR1 MNHNS, CDR2 SASEGT. The CDR3 runs 15 residues. V shed 3 bases and J 3 bases; nucleotides not matched to a gene: 6. CDR3 in DNA: TGTGCCAGCAGTGAGTGGGCGGGAGGGCGCTACGAGCAGTACTTC. Translating gives CASSEWAGGRYEQYF.

J is TRBJ2-5 and V is TRBV11-1; D call uncertain. The CDR3 is 13 amino acids. The V gene lost 4 bases and the J gene lost 2 bases, with 8 bases spanning the gap. The V gene's germline CDR1 is SGHAT and CDR2 FQDESV (reference sequence). This CDR3 is CASSYGLQETQYF. The CDR3 DNA is TGTGCCAGCAGCTACGGGTTGCAAGAGACCCAGTACTTC.

This chain joins TRBV6-1 and TRBJ2-1, with 10 bases aligning to TRBD2. The germline CDR1 and CDR2 sequences are MNHNS and SASEGT. V dropped 3 bases and J dropped 5; count of bases not matched to a gene: 4. This CDR3 region has 15 residues. The CDR3 protein is CASSELAGANNEQFF. The CDR3 DNA reads as TGTGCCAGCAGTGAGCTAGCGGGAGCCAACAATGAGCAGTTCTTC.

In its sample, this clonotype is medium-sized (0.01 to 0.1%). A much larger clone sits a single nucleotide away, making a read error possible. The chain has TRBV7-6 and TRBJ2-1; 7 nucleotides align to TRBD1. The J call may be wrong; the DNA end is better matched by TRBJ2-7. Per the germline V gene, CDR1 is SGHVS and CDR2 is FNYEAQ. This CDR3 is 13 amino acids long. The CDR3 spells CASSLGQGMEQYF. For the CDR3, the DNA is TGTGCCAGCAGCTTAGGACAGGGTATGGAGCAGTACTTC.

In its sample, this clonotype was seen a few times. The J gene is TRBJ2-1, the V gene TRBV7-6; D call uncertain. This CDR3 is 14 amino acids long. The V end was cut by 3 bases, the J end by 10 bases, with 16 bases between. Germline V CDR1 and CDR2: SGHVS, FNYEAQ. This chain's CDR3 is CASSFGFPAYEQFF. The DNA for the CDR3 is TGTGCCAGCAGCTTCGGATTTCCCGCCTACGAGCAGTTCTTC. Full variable domain (outside the CDR3, taken from reference TRBV7-6 and TRBJ2-1): GAGVSQSPRYKVTKRGQDVALRCDPISGHVSLYWYRQALGQGPEFLTYFNYEAQQDKSGLPNDRFSAERPEGSISTLTIQRTEQRDSAMYRCASSFGFPAYEQFFGPGTRLTVL.

V usage is TRBV6-1 and J usage is TRBJ2-2, with 11 bases matching TRBD2. Germline CDR1 and CDR2: MNHNS and SASEGT. The trim removed 1 base at V and 4 bases at J, leaving 8 bases unmatched. This CDR3 is built from 18 residues. Here the CDR3 DNA reads TGTGCCAGCAGTGAAGTGATCACTAGCGGGAGTGTCACCGGGGAGCTGTTTTTT. Its translation is CASSEVITSGSVTGELFF.

V gene TRBV4-3 combines with J gene TRBJ2-5; no reliable D call. Germline V gene data show CDR1 as LGHNA and CDR2 as YSLEER. V was shortened by 1 base and J by 3 bases, with 18 bases between the two germline ends. The CDR3 is 17 amino acids. This CDR3 reads CASSQGLRALWEETQYF. The CDR3 nucleotides read TGCGCCAGCAGCCAAGGTCTTCGGGCCCTATGGGAAGAGACCCAGTACTTC.

In its sample, this clonotype is medium-sized. V and J are TRBV7-6 and TRBJ2-5, with D tentatively TRBD2 (6 bases). The CDR3 has 12 residues. Germline V gene data show CDR1 as SGHVS and CDR2 as FNYEAQ. V was clipped by 4 bases and J by 11 bases, with 14 bases between them. The CDR3 nucleotides are TGTGCCAGCAGCTCCATGGGTCGGGAGCAGTACTTC. This codes for CASSSMGREQYF.

This clonotype has only a few counts. The V and J genes are TRBV6-1 and TRBJ1-5; TRBD1 might be the D (6 bases). Germline-derived CDR1 and CDR2 are MNHNS and SASEGT. The CDR3 contains 13 residues. Trimming removed 9 bases at V and 4 bases at J, with 13 bases between. The CDR3 is CASSGHSNQPQHF. CDR3 sequence (DNA): TGTGCCAGTTCGGGACATTCGAATCAGCCCCAGCATTTT.

The rearrangement uses TRBV27 and TRBJ2-1, with D perhaps given as TRBD1 or TRBD2 (5 bases each). Trimming removed 5 bases at V and 0 bases at J, with 11 bases between. Looked up from germline, CDR1 is MNHEY and CDR2 is SMNVEV (reference sequence). The CDR3 runs 15 residues. The CDR3 loop is CASSLRDGSYNEQFF. CDR3 DNA sequence: TGTGCCAGCAGTCTCCGGGACGGCTCCTACAATGAGCAGTTCTTC.

This clonotype was seen more than once but under ten times. The chain couples TRBV11-1 to TRBJ2-1; 7 positions agree with TRBD1. The CDR3 extends over 16 amino acids. Trimming cost V 0 bases and J 0 bases; bases outside gene matches: 2. Per germline, CDR1 SGHAT and CDR2 FQDESV (reference sequence). This CDR3 is CASSLAGTVSYNEQFF. As DNA, the CDR3 is TGTGCCAGCAGCTTAGCGGGGACAGTCTCCTACAATGAGCAGTTCTTC.

A few counts support this clonotype. This sequence joins TRBV27 and TRBJ2-3, with TRBD1 identical over 8 bases. V lost 8 bases, J lost 6 bases, and 4 bases stayed unmatched. This CDR3 has 12 residues. Per the germline V gene, CDR1 is MNHEY and CDR2 is SMNVEV (reference sequence). This CDR3 is CASGTGPDTQYF. The CDR3 bases are TGTGCCAGCGGGACAGGCCCGGATACGCAGTATTTT.

V is TRBV6-2 or TRBV6-3 and J is TRBJ2-1; D gene uncertain. The J call may be incorrect, as the DNA end agrees better with TRBJ2-5. Per germline, CDR1 MNHEY and CDR2 SVGEGT. This CDR3 contains 10 residues. For the CDR3, the DNA is TGTGCCAGCAGAAAAGAGACCCAGTACTTC. This encodes CASRKETQYF.

The chain joins TRBV6-5 to TRBJ2-1; D might be TRBD1 (6 bases). The DNA matches TRBJ2-5 better at its end, which makes the J call doubtful. Germline V gives CDR1 MNHEY, CDR2 SVGAGI. The CDR3 runs to 12 residues. CDR3 bases: TGTGCCAGCAGAACAGGGCAAGAGACCCAGTACTTC. Translated: CASRTGQETQYF.

This clonotype was seen a few times. This chain uses TRBV6-1 with TRBJ1-1; D is unclear. Germline V gene data show CDR1 as MNHNS and CDR2 as SASEGT. CDR3 length: 14 residues. Trimming stripped 5 bases from V and 2 bases from J, with 12 bases between. The CDR3 is CASSSYPLNTEAFF. Written as DNA, the CDR3 is TGTGCCAGCAGTAGCTATCCACTCAACACTGAAGCTTTCTTT.

This clonotype was counted a few times. The chain uses TRBV7-2 and TRBJ1-3; D is possibly TRBD1 (6 bases). CDR1 and CDR2 from the germline V gene are SGHTA and FQGNSA. The CDR3 covers 14 residues. Trimming pared 4 bases from V and 4 bases from J, leaving 11 bases between. The CDR3 region has the DNA TGTGCCAGCAGCTCCCGAACAGGGGGAAACACCATATATTTT. Translated, it gives CASSSRTGGNTIYF.